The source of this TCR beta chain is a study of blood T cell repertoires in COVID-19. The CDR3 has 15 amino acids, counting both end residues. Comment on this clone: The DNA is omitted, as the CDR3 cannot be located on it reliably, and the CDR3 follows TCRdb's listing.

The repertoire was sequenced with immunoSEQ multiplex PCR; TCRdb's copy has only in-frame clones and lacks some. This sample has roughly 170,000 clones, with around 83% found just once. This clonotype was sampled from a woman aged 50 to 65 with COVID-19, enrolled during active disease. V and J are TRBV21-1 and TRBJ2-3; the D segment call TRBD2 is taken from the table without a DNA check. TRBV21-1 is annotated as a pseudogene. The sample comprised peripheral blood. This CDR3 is CASTVAGGSTDTQYF.